These 25 T cell receptor beta chains share one sample of origin, sequenced in a study of OX40 agonist ivuxolimab in advanced cancers. Here immunoSEQ multiplex PCR was the method, and the copy in TCRdb shows in-frame clones only, minus some. The table records 30,000 to 40,000 clones, roughly 90% of them present only once. Sequenced material: CD4+ or CD8+ T cells sorted from blood, taken in a trial of the OX40 agonist ivuxolimab. The receptor source for this set is an adult with an advanced solid tumor such as melanoma, head and neck, liver or kidney cancer.

The chain has TRBV5-4 and TRBJ1-1; D gene unclear. Looked up from germline, CDR1 is SGHNT and CDR2 is YYREEE (reference sequence). This CDR3 has 14 residues. Trimming took off 0 bases at V and 0 bases at J, with 6 bases between the two ends. CDR3 nucleotide sequence: TGTGCCAGCAGCTTGGGAGAGTTGAACACTGAAGCTTTCTTT. Protein: CASSLGELNTEAFF.

This clone was detected only a few times. The rearrangement uses TRBV11-2 and TRBJ2-7; possibly TRBD2 for D (6 bases). Germline CDR1 SGHAT, CDR2 FQNNGV. The length of the CDR3 is 14 residues. Trimming removed 3 bases from V and 4 bases from J, with 13 bases in between. CDR3 DNA sequence: TGTGCCAGCAGCTTTGGAGGGCGGGCGTACGAGCAGTACTTC. Translating gives CASSFGGRAYEQYF.

The rearrangement links TRBV5-1 to TRBJ2-6; 7 bases are a match to TRBD1. CDR1 is SGHRS, CDR2 YFSETQ, per germline. Trimming removed 0 bases from V and 0 bases from J; junction bases left unmatched: 15. This CDR3 is built from 21 residues. DNA of the CDR3: TGCGCCAGCAGCTTGGAAGGGGGCCCAATACCGTCCCCCTCTGGGGCCAACGTCCTGACTTTC. It specifies CASSLEGGPIPSPSGANVLTF.

About this clone itself: Other nucleotide sequences in the sample specify the same CDR3. This rearrangement joins TRBV11-2 to TRBJ2-7; D is uncertain. CDR1 and CDR2 from the germline V gene are SGHAT and FQNNGV. V was cut by 4 bases and J by 1 base, with 5 bases left in between. CDR3 size: 12 residues. As DNA, the CDR3 is TGTGCCAGCAGCTCGCCATCCTACGAGCAGTACTTC. Translated: CASSSPSYEQYF.

Here the CDR3 reads CASSGLQGLYTEAFF. The CDR3, as DNA: TGTGCCAGCAGCGGATTACAGGGGCTATACACTGAAGCTTTCTTT. V usage is TRBV13 and J usage is TRBJ1-1; 7 bases agree with TRBD1. The CDR3 spans 15 residues. Germline V lookup: CDR1 PRHDT, CDR2 FYEKMQ (reference sequence). J was trimmed by 3 bases and V by 5 bases; bases with no gene match: 9.

The V gene is TRBV5-4, the J gene TRBJ2-3, with D perhaps matching TRBD1 or TRBD2 (5 bases each). From germline, CDR1 is SGHNT and CDR2 YYREEE (reference sequence). The CDR3 has 15 residues. The V end lost 4 bases, the J end lost 1 base, and 13 bases lay between the germline ends. CDR3 loop: CASSPVGGGTDTQYF. CDR3 nucleotide sequence: TGTGCCAGCAGCCCAGTTGGGGGAGGCACAGATACGCAGTATTTT.

The rearrangement links TRBV7-9 to TRBJ2-1, with D unresolved. The CDR3 spans 13 residues. Germline assignment: CDR1 SEHNR and CDR2 FQNEAQ (reference sequence). V dropped 3 bases and J dropped 8 bases, with 11 bases sitting between them. In DNA, the CDR3 is TGTGCCAGCAGCTTTGGAGAGTCGCATGAGCAGTTCTTC. Amino acids: CASSFGESHEQFF.

This rearrangement joins TRBV7-9 to TRBJ2-7, with unresolved D. The CDR3 length is 12 residues. The ends were cut back, 1 base at V and 2 bases at J, with 3 bases in the middle. Germline V gives CDR1 SEHNR, CDR2 FQNEAQ (reference sequence). The DNA of the CDR3 is TGTGCCAGCAGCTTAGTGCCCTACGAGCAGTACTTC. It is translated as CASSLVPYEQYF.

This chain uses TRBV4-1 with TRBJ2-1, with TRBD2 matching over 7 bases. This CDR3 comprises 16 residues. The V gene's germline CDR1 is MGHRA and CDR2 YSYEKL. The trim removed 0 bases at V and 0 bases at J, leaving 2 bases unmatched. CDR3 nucleotide sequence: TGCGCCAGCAGCCAAGAAGCGGGACCCTCCTACAATGAGCAGTTCTTC. This sequence encodes CASSQEAGPSYNEQFF.

This chain connects TRBV7-2 to TRBJ2-5; D tentatively reads TRBD1 or TRBD2 (7 bases each). Trimming removed 4 bases at V and 5 bases at J, with 26 bases between. The CDR3 loop spans 18 amino acids. Germline lookup yields CDR1 SGHTA and CDR2 FQGNSA. CDR3: CASSSSADREGFWETQYF. The CDR3 DNA reads TGTGCCAGCAGCTCCTCCGCAGACAGGGAGGGATTCTGGGAGACCCAGTACTTC.

The V call is TRBV7-6, the J call TRBJ2-7; maybe TRBD1 (6 bases). With 5 bases removed from V and 4 bases from J, the gap between germline ends came to 18 bases. The CDR3 is 15 amino acids. Germline lookup yields CDR1 SGHVS and CDR2 FNYEAQ. The CDR3 reads CASSVSGTPGYEQYF. For the CDR3, the DNA is TGTGCCAGCAGCGTATCCGGGACACCCGGATACGAGCAGTACTTC.

V is TRBV27 and J is TRBJ2-7, with TRBD2 matching over 7 bases. The CDR3 runs to 15 residues. Germline values: CDR1 MNHEY, CDR2 SMNVEV (reference sequence). J lost 5 bases, V lost 2 bases, and 9 bases had no gene match. CDR3 protein: CASSLVASGRDEQYF. The DNA of the CDR3 is TGTGCCAGCAGTTTAGTCGCGTCAGGGAGGGACGAGCAGTACTTC.

The chain has TRBV4-2 and TRBJ1-4, with a weak D call TRBD1 (5 bases). The V end lost 0 bases, the J end lost 7 bases, and 24 bases lay between the germline ends. From germline, CDR1 is LGHNA and CDR2 YNFKEQ. This CDR3 comprises 19 residues. DNA of the CDR3: TGTGCCAGCAGCCAAGATTTGGGGACCGATTTCGAACCCTCTGAAAAACTGTTTTTT. Protein sequence: CASSQDLGTDFEPSEKLFF.

The chain links TRBV4-1 to TRBJ1-2, with D perhaps TRBD1 (5 bases). The ends were cut back, 0 bases at V and 3 bases at J, with 11 bases in the middle. The CDR3 totals 15 residues. Germline-derived CDR1 and CDR2 are MGHRA and YSYEKL. DNA for the CDR3: TGCGCCAGCAGCCAAGAACTACAGGTCCACTATGGCTACACCTTC. Translated: CASSQELQVHYGYTF.

CDR3 sequence reads: CASSYGVSSGANVLTF. CDR3 in DNA: TGTGCCAGCAGTTACGGAGTGAGCTCTGGGGCCAACGTCCTGACTTTC. The chain employs TRBV6-5 and TRBJ2-6; no firm D call. The CDR3 is made up of 16 amino acids. The germline V gene encodes CDR1 MNHEY and CDR2 SVGAGI. V was shortened by 2 bases and J by 0 bases, with 8 bases between the two germline ends.

The chain recombines TRBV29-1 with TRBJ1-1; D is unclear. The CDR3 sequence is 13 residues long. Per germline, CDR1 SQVTM and CDR2 ANQGSEA. V was pared by 2 bases and J by 1 base, with 8 bases between. CDR3 region: CSVEQVGNTEAFF. CDR3 nucleotide sequence: TGCAGCGTTGAACAGGTAGGGAACACTGAAGCTTTCTTT.

V usage is TRBV11-2 and J usage is TRBJ2-3; 8 bases agree with TRBD2. The CDR3 is 15 residues long. J gave up 0 bases and V 5 bases, and 4 bases lay outside the gene matches. The germline CDR1 and CDR2 sequences are SGHAT and FQNNGV. DNA for the CDR3: TGTGCCAGCAGCGTTAGCGGGACTAGCACAGATACGCAGTATTTT. Protein sequence: CASSVSGTSTDTQYF.

This clone has only a few counts. This chain joins TRBV5-4 and TRBJ1-2; 9 bases are a match to TRBD1. Trimming at V came to 0 bases and at J to 4 bases, leaving 7 bases not matched to a gene. The CDR3 runs 16 residues. Germline CDR1 SGHNT, CDR2 YYREEE (reference sequence). CDR3 sequence (DNA): TGTGCCAGCAGCTTGGTTGAGGACAGGGGTACCTATGGCTACACCTTC. It specifies CASSLVEDRGTYGYTF.

The rearrangement joins TRBV27 to TRBJ2-1, with 8 positions matching TRBD1. Germline values: CDR1 MNHEY, CDR2 SMNVEV (reference sequence). The CDR3 has 13 amino acids. V gave up 3 bases and J gave up 16 bases; unmatched junction bases: 11. CDR3 amino acids: CASSFSPGQGAFF. In nucleotides, the CDR3 is TGTGCCAGCAGTTTCTCACCCGGACAGGGAGCTTTCTTC.

The chain uses TRBV14 and TRBJ1-1; D is unresolved. With 1 base removed from V and 4 bases from J, the gap between germline ends came to 7 bases. The CDR3 extends over 13 amino acids. CDR1 is SGHDN, CDR2 FVKESK, per germline. In DNA form, the CDR3 reads TGTGCCAGCAGCCAAGTCTTGGCCACTGAAGCTTTCTTT. Translating gives CASSQVLATEAFF.

V and J are TRBV19 and TRBJ2-7; D is uncertain. V lost 1 base and J 2 bases, leaving 12 bases between the germline ends. CDR1 is LNHDA, CDR2 SQIVND, per germline (reference sequence). The CDR3 spans 15 residues. CDR3 sequence reads: CASSIGAPQPYEQYF. For the CDR3, the DNA is TGTGCCAGTAGTATAGGGGCACCGCAACCCTACGAGCAGTACTTC.

The chain couples TRBV10-2 to TRBJ2-2; 9 bases fit TRBD1. CDR1 and CDR2 (germline): WSHSY, SAAADI. With V trimmed by 6 bases and J by 0 bases, 5 bases remained unmatched. CDR3 length: 16 amino acids. CDR3 sequence (DNA): TGCGCCAGCAGACTTGGGACAGGGTCGAACACCGGGGAGCTGTTTTTT. Its protein product is CASRLGTGSNTGELFF.

As DNA, the CDR3 is TGCGCCAGCCGAGCTGGGTCTAGCGGGAGGGCCTTCTATGAGCAGTTCTTC. It translates to CASRAGSSGRAFYEQFF. The chain couples TRBV10-1 to TRBJ2-1, with 12 positions matching TRBD2. The CDR3 runs to 17 residues. The germline V gene has CDR1 WNHNN and CDR2 SYGVQD (reference sequence). The V and J ends lost 8 bases and 8 bases, in that order; junction bases with no gene match: 16.

CDR3 in amino acids: CASRIRTETYEQYF. CDR3 bases: TGTGCCAGCAGAATAAGGACAGAGACCTACGAGCAGTACTTC. The V gene is TRBV27, the J gene TRBJ2-7; maybe TRBD1 (6 bases). The CDR3 contains 14 residues. Looked up from germline, CDR1 is MNHEY and CDR2 is SMNVEV (reference sequence). Trimming removed 6 bases from V and 2 bases from J, with 14 bases in between.

The V and J genes are TRBV4-2 and TRBJ1-5, with TRBD1 as a possible D gene (5 bases). Germline V lookup: CDR1 LGHNA, CDR2 YNFKEQ. The CDR3 covers 15 residues. V shed 1 base and J shed 4 bases, with 11 bases lying between them. DNA for the CDR3: TGTGCCAGCAGCCAAGTTGCGACAGCTAATCAGCCCCAGCATTTT. Encoded protein: CASSQVATANQPQHF.